This T cell receptor (beta chain) was captured by sequencing in a study of blood T cell repertoires in COVID-19. Across the study: T cells, B-cell-depleted T cells, or PBMCs supplied cDNA or gDNA.

Sequencing used immunoSEQ multiplex PCR; TCRdb keeps in-frame clones, though not all of them. The sample yields roughly 50,000 clones, approximately 90% seen once. CDR1 and CDR2 (germline): MNHEY, SMNVEV (reference sequence). The CDR3 totals 14 residues. Germline trimming cut 4 bases from V and 4 bases from J; bases unmatched to any gene: 6. The clonotype was recovered from a man aged 65 to 79 with acute or convalescent COVID-19. The V and J genes are TRBV27 and TRBJ2-7, with 8 nucleotides matching TRBD1. The sample was peripheral blood. The CDR3 protein is CASSSGTGDYEQYF. The CDR3 DNA follows: TGTGCCAGCAGTTCCGGGACAGGTGATTACGAGCAGTACTTC.